This entry lists 9 T cell receptor beta chains sequenced from one sample in a study of OX40 agonist ivuxolimab in advanced cancers. Using immunoSEQ multiplex PCR, the repertoire was profiled, and TCRdb retains in-frame clones only, with some absent. The data contain about 92,000 clones, around 90% of them singletons. The sequencing here drew on CD4+ or CD8+ T cells sorted from blood, taken in a trial of the OX40 agonist ivuxolimab. Receptors were obtained from an adult with an advanced solid tumor such as melanoma, head and neck, liver or kidney cancer.

The V gene is TRBV7-2, the J gene TRBJ2-7; TRBD2 matches 8 bases. The CDR3 totals 15 residues. Germline trimming cut 1 base from V and 2 bases from J; bases unmatched to any gene: 4. CDR1 SGHTA and CDR2 FQGNSA come from the germline V gene. The CDR3 nucleotides are TGTGCCAGCAGCTTAGACGGGAGGGGGACCTACGAGCAGTACTTC. Its translation: CASSLDGRGTYEQYF.

V is TRBV7-9 and J is TRBJ2-1; weak D call: TRBD2 (6 bases). Germline CDR1 is SEHNR and CDR2 is FQNEAQ (reference sequence). V was cut by 2 bases and J by 8 bases, with 13 bases left in between. There are 14 residues in the CDR3. The CDR3 DNA sequence: TGTGCCAGCAGCTTACACGGGAGAGGTCATGAGCAGTTCTTC. Encoded protein: CASSLHGRGHEQFF.

Only one count was recorded for this clone. The gene calls are TRBV21-1 and TRBJ2-5; the D call in the table, TRBD2, was not verified against the DNA. TRBV21-1 is a pseudogene locus. The CDR3 has 11 residues. In DNA form, the CDR3 reads TGTGCCAGCAGCTACGGAGAGACCCAGTACTTC. Translated, it gives CASSYGETQYF.

V is TRBV6-5 and J is TRBJ1-3; D uncertain. Germline values: CDR1 MNHEY, CDR2 SVGAGI. The CDR3 covers 16 residues. Trimming pared 0 bases from V and 0 bases from J, leaving 9 bases between. Written as DNA, the CDR3 is TGTGCCAGCAGTTACTCGACGGCACTCTCTGGAAACACCATATATTTT. Encoded protein: CASSYSTALSGNTIYF.

The rearrangement joins TRBV21-1 to TRBJ2-7; the D call TRBD2 from the table was never checked on the DNA. TRBV21-1 is termed a pseudogene. The CDR3 spans 16 residues. For the CDR3, the DNA is TGTGCCAGCGTGTCTAGCGGTCAACCCCATTTCTACGAGCAGTACTTC. Encoded protein: CASVSSGQPHFYEQYF.

The rearrangement uses TRBV7-2 and TRBJ1-2, with D perhaps TRBD1 (5 bases). V lost 2 bases and J lost 8, with 24 bases in between. Germline CDR1 reads SGHTA; CDR2 reads FQGNSA. The CDR3 length is 17 residues. The CDR3 DNA sequence: TGTGCCAGCAGCTTAATTAATTCCGGGGGTGGCGTCGTCGGCTACACCTTC. Translating it yields CASSLINSGGGVVGYTF.

The chain carries TRBV7-3 and TRBJ2-5, with 8 bases lining up with TRBD2. The V gene end was trimmed by 2 bases and the J gene end by 5 bases; junction bases not matched to a gene: 16. The CDR3 is made up of 18 amino acids. CDR1 SGHTA and CDR2 FQGTGA come from the germline V gene. DNA for the CDR3: TGTGCCAGCAGCTTATTCCCTCTAAGAGCGGGAGTAGTGGAGACCCAGTACTTC. This codes for CASSLFPLRAGVVETQYF.

This chain connects TRBV11-3 to TRBJ2-1, with 13 bases lining up with TRBD2. The length of the CDR3 is 18 residues. Germline V CDR1 and CDR2: SGHNT, YENEEA. V lost 0 bases and J lost 5; bases outside the gene matches: 7. CDR3 amino acids: CASSLDGTSGRAHNEQFF. DNA for the CDR3: TGTGCCAGCAGCTTAGACGGCACTAGCGGGAGGGCCCACAATGAGCAGTTCTTC.

The V gene is TRBV12-5, the J gene TRBJ1-1; 8 bases are a match to TRBD1. Germline loops: CDR1 LGHNT, CDR2 FRNRAP. The CDR3 consists of 18 residues. The V and J ends lost 1 base and 4 bases, in that order; junction bases with no gene match: 14. As DNA, the CDR3 is TGTGCTAGTGGTTTGGCGGCGACAGGGGAGCGAGGGACCACTGAAGCTTTCTTT. It translates to CASGLAATGERGTTEAFF.